These 28 T cell receptor beta chains came from one sample sequenced in a study of T cells in Graves' hyperthyroidism and ophthalmopathy. It was RNA transcripts that yielded the amplified TCR beta CDR3 regions. First-round RT-PCR of the TCR CDR3 relied on the HTBI primer set. TCRdb reprocessed the multiplex PCR reads via MiXCR and lists one record per CDR3 protein. The data hold some 770,000 distinct CDR3 sequences, with 16% observed a single time. The specimen sequenced was blood. These receptors were collected from a man younger than 30 with Graves' hyperthyroidism.

This clonotype turned up a few times. J is TRBJ2-5 and V is TRBV7-3; 7 bases line up with TRBD2. The CDR3 is 15 amino acids. Germline V lookup: CDR1 SGHTA, CDR2 FQGTGA. Trimming took 5 bases from V and 1 from J; bases not matched to a gene: 7. The CDR3 sequence: CASSPQSGTQETQYF. CDR3 DNA sequence: TGTGCCAGCAGCCCGCAGAGCGGGACCCAAGAGACCCAGTACTTC.

This rearrangement joins TRBV4-1 to TRBJ2-5; D remains unclear. Germline V gene sequence: CDR1 MGHRA, CDR2 YSYEKL. Trimming took 4 bases from V and 1 from J, leaving 10 bases between them. This CDR3 has 14 amino acids. The DNA of the CDR3 is TGCGCCAGCAGCCGCCAGAGCTTCCAAGAGACCCAGTACTTC. Amino acids: CASSRQSFQETQYF.

This clonotype came up many times. This chain joins TRBV30 and TRBJ1-2; 7 nucleotides match TRBD1. The V and J ends lost 6 bases and 2 bases, in that order; junction bases with no gene match: 3. From germline, CDR1 is GTSNPN and CDR2 SVGIG (reference sequence). The CDR3 consists of 12 residues. Written as DNA, the CDR3 is TGTGCCTGTGACAGGGCGAACTATGGCTACACCTTC. It encodes CACDRANYGYTF.

This clonotype appeared many times. The genes are TRBV5-1 and TRBJ2-2, with 14 bases lining up with TRBD2. The CDR3 contains 17 residues. CDR1 and CDR2 (germline): SGHRS, YFSETQ. V lost 4 bases to trimming and J lost 4 bases; unmatched junction nucleotides: 6. The CDR3 DNA is TGCGCCAGCAGCGACGGGACTAGCGGGAGTCTCACCGGGGAGCTGTTTTTT. The encoded protein is CASSDGTSGSLTGELFF. Drawing the rest from reference TRBV5-1 and TRBJ2-2, the complete variable domain is KAGVTQTPRYLIKTRGQQVTLSCSPISGHRSVSWYQQTPGQGLQFLFEYFSETQRNKGNFPGRFSGRQFSNSRSEMNVSTLELGDSALYLCASSDGTSGSLTGELFFGEGSRLTVL.

V and J are TRBV2 and TRBJ2-7; 7 bases align to TRBD2. Looked up from germline, CDR1 is SNHLY and CDR2 is FYNNEI. V gave up 1 base and J gave up 3 bases; unmatched junction bases: 6. The CDR3 extends over 15 amino acids. CDR3 DNA: TGTGCCAGCAGTGAAGGCGGCCCGGGAGGCTACGAGCAGTACTTC. As protein: CASSEGGPGGYEQYF.

V is TRBV3-1 and J is TRBJ2-7, with 12 bases that match TRBD2. The CDR3 totals 17 residues. With V trimmed by 1 base and J by 1 base, 5 bases remained unmatched. Germline V gene sequence: CDR1 LGHDT, CDR2 YNNKEL (reference sequence). CDR3 DNA sequence: TGTGCCAGCAGCCAAGGCCTAGCGGGAGGGGGTTCCTACGAGCAGTACTTC. Residues: CASSQGLAGGGSYEQYF.

The table lists this clonotype with a few counts. The rearrangement links TRBV11-2 to TRBJ2-5; D may match TRBD1 or TRBD2 (5 bases each). This CDR3 region has 16 residues. V lost 5 bases and J lost 5, with 21 bases in between. Germline CDR1 and CDR2: SGHAT and FQNNGV. Written as DNA, the CDR3 is TGTGCCAGCAGCCACCAACTCGGGACGATGGGGGAGACCCAGTACTTC. Its translation is CASSHQLGTMGETQYF.

There are a few counts of this clonotype. The V and J genes are TRBV9 and TRBJ2-1; 7 positions match TRBD2. The CDR3 has 13 amino acids. Per germline, CDR1 SGDLS and CDR2 YYNGEE. V was clipped by 4 bases and J by 9 bases; unmatched bases: 7. CDR3 amino acids: CASSSGLVGEQFF. For the CDR3, the DNA is TGTGCCAGCAGCTCCGGACTAGTAGGTGAGCAGTTCTTC.

This clonotype was seen at least ten times. The chain combines TRBV28 with TRBJ2-7, with D maybe TRBD2 (5 bases). Germline V gene data show CDR1 as MDHEN and CDR2 as SYDVKM. Trimming left V 3 bases short and J 5 bases short, with 5 bases between. CDR3 size: 11 residues. CDR3 residues: CASSFGNEQYF. CDR3 nucleotide sequence: TGTGCCAGCAGTTTCGGGAACGAGCAGTACTTC.

This clonotype came up many times. The rearrangement links TRBV6-1 to TRBJ1-5, with D hard to call. CDR1 is MNHNS, CDR2 SASEGT, per germline. Trimming took off 2 bases at V and 2 bases at J, with 10 bases between the two ends. The CDR3 is 15 amino acids. The CDR3 DNA is TGTGCCAGCAGTGAATCCGGGTTCGGCAATCAGCCCCAGCATTTT. Its protein product is CASSESGFGNQPQHF.

This clonotype was seen more than once but under ten times. This sequence joins TRBV7-2 and TRBJ2-5; TRBD2 might be the D (6 bases). This CDR3 has 14 amino acids. Germline V CDR1 and CDR2: SGHTA, FQGNSA. Trimming removed 5 bases from V and 5 bases from J, with 15 bases in between. The CDR3 reads CASSPVQGGETQYF. The CDR3 coding sequence is TGTGCCAGCAGCCCGGTTCAGGGAGGCGAGACCCAGTACTTC.

The chain uses TRBV6-2 or TRBV6-3 and TRBJ2-1; D remains unclear. The V end lost 6 bases, the J end lost 2 bases, and 17 bases lay between the germline ends. Germline CDR1 and CDR2: MNHEY and SVGEGT. This CDR3 is built from 16 residues. In DNA, the CDR3 is TGTGCCAGCAGGCACGAAATAGAAGCCACCTACAATGAGCAGTTCTTC. It specifies CASRHEIEATYNEQFF.

J is TRBJ1-1 and V is TRBV29-1; D not certain. Germline loops: CDR1 SQVTM, CDR2 ANQGSEA. Trimming shortened V by 3 bases and J by 11 bases, and 10 bases separated the two germline ends. This CDR3 is built from 10 residues. The CDR3 sequence: CSVDAQWAFF. The CDR3 DNA is TGCAGCGTTGACGCCCAATGGGCTTTCTTT. The whole variable domain, remainder taken from reference TRBV29-1 and TRBJ1-1, is SAVISQKPSRDICQRGTSLTIQCQVDSQVTMMFWYRQQPGQSLTLIATANQGSEATYESGFVIDKFPISRPNLTFSTLTVSNMSPEDSSIYLCSVDAQWAFFGQGTRLTVV.

The table lists this clonotype with many counts. The V call is TRBV2, the J call TRBJ2-1; unclear D gene. The V and J ends lost 4 bases and 10 bases respectively, with 5 bases between them. The CDR3 is made up of 10 amino acids. Germline V gene data show CDR1 as SNHLY and CDR2 as FYNNEI. The DNA for the CDR3 is TGTGCCAGCAGTGTGAGGGAGCAGTTCTTC. Protein: CASSVREQFF.

The table lists this clonotype with many counts. The CDR3 here is CASSPAHGASSYNEQFF. CDR3 bases: TGTGCCAGCAGTCCCGCCCATGGGGCGAGCTCCTACAATGAGCAGTTCTTC. The rearrangement joins TRBV28 to TRBJ2-1; a possible D gene is TRBD1 (5 bases). In germline, CDR1 is MDHEN, CDR2 SYDVKM. V was shortened by 5 bases and J by 0 bases, with 17 bases between the two germline ends. This CDR3 contains 17 residues.

This clonotype has just a few counts. The J gene is TRBJ1-5, the V gene TRBV5-5, with 7 bases fitting TRBD1. The CDR3 sequence is 15 residues long. With V trimmed by 3 bases and J by 10 bases, 13 bases remained unmatched. Germline V gene lookup returns CDR1 SGHKS and CDR2 YYEKEE (reference sequence). CDR3 bases: TGTGCCAGCAGCTCATCGCCCGGAGACAGGGTACCCCAGCATTTT. Its protein product is CASSSSPGDRVPQHF.

This clonotype appeared many times. CDR3 residues: CASSPPSGGGHEQYF. DNA of the CDR3: TGTGCCAGCAGTCCCCCTTCGGGAGGGGGCCACGAGCAGTACTTC. The chain links TRBV28 to TRBJ2-7; tentative D call: TRBD2 (8 bases). Looked up from germline, CDR1 is MDHEN and CDR2 is SYDVKM. With 5 bases removed from V and 5 bases from J, the gap between germline ends came to 19 bases. The CDR3 runs 15 residues.

This rearrangement joins TRBV19 to TRBJ2-4; D may be TRBD2 (6 bases). V lost 8 bases and J 7 bases, leaving 12 bases between the germline ends. The CDR3 loop spans 12 amino acids. Germline-derived CDR1 and CDR2 are LNHDA and SQIVND (reference sequence). DNA for the CDR3: TGTGCCAGTCGGGGGTCGGGGAACATTCAGTACTTC. This codes for CASRGSGNIQYF.

This sequence joins TRBV20-1 and TRBJ2-6; the D is unclear. The V gene's germline CDR1 is DFQATT and CDR2 SNEGSKA (reference sequence). V was cut by 3 bases and J by 4 bases, with 10 bases left in between. The CDR3 spans 14 residues. CDR3 DNA sequence: TGCAGTGCTAGTGGGTCGAGGGGGGCCAACGTCCTGACTTTC. It translates to CSASGSRGANVLTF.

The V call is TRBV9, the J call TRBJ2-2; 13 bases line up with TRBD2. The V gene end was trimmed by 1 base and the J gene end by 3 bases; junction bases not matched to a gene: 3. The germline V gene has CDR1 SGDLS and CDR2 YYNGEE. The CDR3 length is 17 residues. The CDR3 DNA sequence: TGTGCCAGCAGCGTAAATGGACTAGCGGGAGACACCGGGGAGCTGTTTTTT. Translation gives CASSVNGLAGDTGELFF.

This chain uses TRBV5-1 with TRBJ2-3, with D possibly being TRBD1 or TRBD2 (5 bases each). Germline V gene lookup returns CDR1 SGHRS and CDR2 YFSETQ. The CDR3 totals 14 residues. V was trimmed by 1 base and J by 4 bases, leaving 10 bases between them. The CDR3 DNA follows: TGCGCCAGCAGCTTGCGGGACCCCGCAGATACGCAGTATTTT. Amino acids: CASSLRDPADTQYF. Using reference TRBV5-1 and TRBJ2-3 for the parts outside the CDR3, the full variable domain is KAGVTQTPRYLIKTRGQQVTLSCSPISGHRSVSWYQQTPGQGLQFLFEYFSETQRNKGNFPGRFSGRQFSNSRSEMNVSTLELGDSALYLCASSLRDPADTQYFGPGTRLTVL.

A word on this clonotype: Because it lacks the conserved phenylalanine or tryptophan at the end, this CDR3 is likely a read error. The chain joins TRBV12-3 or TRBV12-4 to TRBJ2-1; the match to TRBD1 covers 7 bases. CDR3 length: 18 amino acids. With V trimmed by 3 bases and J by 0 bases, 11 bases remained unmatched. The CDR3 region is CASSFNRGPTSSYNEQFL. CDR3 sequence (DNA): TGTGCCAGCAGTTTTAATAGGGGGCCCACCAGCTCCTACAATGAGCAGTTCTTA.

This clonotype has at least ten counts. This sequence joins TRBV6-1 and TRBJ2-2; 7 bases line up with TRBD1. Per the germline V gene, CDR1 is MNHNS and CDR2 is SASEGT. The CDR3 extends over 17 amino acids. V was pared by 5 bases and J by 6 bases, with 15 bases of the junction left unmatched. The chain's CDR3 is CASSFTRTGRTAGELFF. The CDR3 nucleotides are TGTGCCAGCAGTTTCACCCGGACAGGACGAACGGCCGGGGAGCTGTTTTTT.

The chain carries TRBV15 and TRBJ1-2; 7 bases align to TRBD1. V dropped 0 bases and J dropped 7; count of bases not matched to a gene: 8. Germline V gene sequence: CDR1 LNHNV, CDR2 YYDKDF (reference sequence). The CDR3 runs 15 residues. This CDR3 is CATSRDRQGLAGYTF. CDR3 nucleotide sequence: TGTGCCACCAGCAGAGATCGACAGGGATTGGCTGGCTACACCTTC.

The chain carries TRBV24-1 and TRBJ2-3; 7 bases map to TRBD1. The CDR3 contains 16 residues. Looked up from germline, CDR1 is KGHDR and CDR2 is SFDVKD. With 4 bases clipped from V and 2 bases from J, the junction kept 8 bases outside the gene matches. CDR3 nucleotide sequence: TGTGCCACCAGTGACTTCACCGGGACAGACACAGATACGCAGTATTTT. It specifies CATSDFTGTDTDTQYF.

This clonotype was picked up a small number of times. V usage is TRBV11-3 and J usage is TRBJ2-5; 9 bases line up with TRBD1. Germline CDR1 and CDR2: SGHNT and YENEEA. With V trimmed by 6 bases and J by 5 bases, 4 bases remained unmatched. CDR3 size: 13 residues. In DNA form, the CDR3 reads TGTGCCAGCAGGAACGACAGGGGGGAGACCCAGTACTTC. It encodes CASRNDRGETQYF.

This clonotype was seen only a few times. The rearrangement links TRBV6-1 to TRBJ1-5; no clear D gene. Trimming stripped 6 bases from V and 4 bases from J, with 10 bases between. This CDR3 has 13 residues. Germline V gene data show CDR1 as MNHNS and CDR2 as SASEGT. CDR3 region: CASRTSRNQPQHF. The CDR3 DNA reads TGTGCCAGCAGGACCAGCCGGAATCAGCCCCAGCATTTT.

The chain has TRBV9 and TRBJ1-2, with 9 bases aligning to TRBD1. The CDR3 is made up of 18 amino acids. The germline V gene encodes CDR1 SGDLS and CDR2 YYNGEE. The ends lost 3 bases at V and 5 bases at J; junction bases unmatched: 17. As DNA, the CDR3 is TGTGCCAGCAGCGCCCGACCCGAACAGGGGGCCTCCCATTATGGCTACACCTTC. Encoded protein: CASSARPEQGASHYGYTF.